This T cell receptor beta chain emerged from a study of T cells in Graves' hyperthyroidism and ophthalmopathy (dated by TCRdb to about 2019). About the full investigation: Peripheral blood was sampled at the time of initial diagnosis, prior to any treatment. Once sampling was done, hyperthyroidism patients were given methimazole at a starting dose of 30 mg daily, whereas ophthalmopathy patients were given high-dose intravenous methylprednisolone. TCR V-J signatures able to tell the groups apart were searched for in a discovery cohort of 90 to 100 patients, of whom 43 had Graves' ophthalmopathy and more than 55 had stable Graves' hyperthyroidism. Prospective prediction of ophthalmopathy was tested in an independent validation cohort consisting of about 19 hyperthyroidism patients and 15 or so patients who later progressed to ophthalmopathy. TCR Vbeta CDR3 sequencing of roughly 140 peripheral blood samples (under 45 ophthalmopathy, under 80 hyperthyroidism and roughly 17 progressor patients) is reported in the paper. The roughly 99 discovery patients were divided at random into training and test sets in a 7:3 ratio. Thyroid tissue and blood T-cell repertoires from six Graves' hyperthyroidism patients were also compared in the study. Results the study describes overall, beyond this receptor: Sample size was not statistically predetermined, and investigators were not blinded to group allocation. Most expanded thyroid clonotypes (frequency above 0.001) were also found in blood, which suggests that blood repertoires may mirror thyroid immune responses. In validation, the model predicted progression to ophthalmopathy with about 71% sensitivity and 72.22% specificity, a median of 6.5 months before onset. Ophthalmopathy was separated from stable hyperthyroidism by a 13 V-J signature model, with about 88% sensitivity and approximately 84% specificity obtained in cross-validation and 80%/75% obtained in testing.

The germline V gene sets CDR1 to KGHSH and CDR2 to LQKENI. CDR3 length: 14 amino acids, cysteine to phenylalanine. The DNA shown is the 42-base CDR3, in frame from base 1. V is clipped by 2 bases and J by 2 bases, and the sequence between their germline boundaries is 10 bases long. The TCR beta CDR3 regions were amplified from the RNA transcripts. The TCR CDR3 was subjected to a first round of RT-PCR using the HTBI primer set and the Qiagen OneStep RT-PCR kit. Libraries were constructed in a second round of multiplex PCR, after which size selection and purification were performed. The libraries were sequenced on an Illumina HiSeq2000 using paired-end 100 bp reads. As for how the authors treated the data: Raw data were processed with SOAPnuke, discarding reads with adapters, uncalled bases, mean Phred below 15, or no exact constant-primer or identifier match. COPE v1.2.5 was used to merge the high-quality paired reads, and each unique nucleotide sequence was defined as a clonotype. MiTCR v1.1 was used to align clonotypes to the IMGT TRBV, TRBD and TRBJ reference segments. Analysis was restricted to V-J combinations with a frequency above 0.0001, which covered about 99% of repertoires. A TCS score was defined as the ratio of F50 (clonal expansion) to E x V (chaos), with BLOSUM62-based TCRdist applied between CDR3 peptides within each V-J. Welch's t-statistics and random forest reduced some 510 V-J features to some 14, which were used in a naive Bayes classifier (R e1071). TCRdb trimmed the raw reads at Q25, called clones with MiXCR and kept productive beta chains. When rows share a CDR3 protein, they turn into one entry using the most common DNA and genes. The authors' filters were not applied to this entry. The sample includes fewer than 450,000 distinct CDR3 sequences, with about 18% observed a single time. Roughly 35% of the sample goes to the ten largest clones.

Hyperthyroidism patients were aged 18 to 65 years and newly diagnosed, with disease duration of less than 2 months. Patients with uncontrolled infections, other autoimmune diseases, pregnancy or lactation were excluded. Diagnoses were based on clinical symptoms, serum thyroxine and TRAb, thyroid ultrasound and orbital computed tomography. Blood from progressor patients was drawn when they were first diagnosed with hyperthyroidism, before any ophthalmopathy symptoms appeared. Ficoll-Paque density gradient centrifugation was used to isolate PBMCs from approximately 11 ml of fresh peripheral blood. Progressor patients were defined as those initially diagnosed with Graves' hyperthyroidism in whom ophthalmopathy developed during follow-up. Total RNA was extracted with Trizol reagent, and quality was checked on an Agilent 2100 Bioanalyzer. This clonotype was detected ten times or more. There is no known antigen for this receptor. No much larger clone is present one base from it, and per-base qualities are unavailable.

Material for sequencing was blood. The sequence links TRBV18 to TRBJ2-7, and the D gene may be TRBD2, 6 bases matching. This receptor was taken from a woman in her thirties with Graves' hyperthyroidism that later progressed to Graves' ophthalmopathy. The CDR3 loop reads CASSPIGGAYEQYF. The sequenced DNA is TGTGCCAGCTCACCAATAGGAGGGGCCTACGAGCAGTACTTC.